A single sample gave rise to the 4 T cell receptor beta chains below, sequenced in a study of cytomegalovirus exposure and HLA in healthy donors. Repertoires were generated with immunoSEQ multiplex PCR, while TCRdb's copy carries only in-frame clones and drops some. The data contain about 240,000 clones, approximately 86% of them singletons. The sample comprised PBMCs. Receptor source: a woman in her 30s in good health and CMV-seropositive.

Comments on this clone: Other DNA variants within this sample encode the same CDR3. V and J are TRBV7-9 and TRBJ2-7; weak D call: TRBD1 (5 bases). The V gene lost 1 base and the J gene lost 3 bases, with 7 bases spanning the gap. This CDR3 contains 13 residues. Germline V CDR1 and CDR2: SEHNR, FQNEAQ (reference sequence). The CDR3 loop is CASSLGQLYEQYF. The CDR3 region has the DNA TGTGCCAGCAGCTTAGGACAGCTCTACGAGCAGTACTTC.

This clone was observed a single time. V usage is TRBV19 and J usage is TRBJ1-1; no clear D. V lost 7 bases and J 5 bases, leaving 11 bases between the germline ends. Germline V lookup: CDR1 LNHDA, CDR2 SQIVND (reference sequence). CDR3 length: 12 amino acids. The CDR3 spells CASTLAGTEAFF. CDR3 nucleotides: TGTGCCAGTACCCTGGCGGGAACTGAAGCTTTCTTT. The entire variable domain, with the rest obtained from reference TRBV19 and TRBJ1-1, is as follows: DGGITQSPKYLFRKEGQNVTLSCEQNLNHDAMYWYRQDPGQGLRLIYYSQIVNDFQKGDIAEGYSVSREKKESFPLTVTSAQKNPTAFYLCASTLAGTEAFFGQGTRLTVV.

V gene TRBV6-1 combines with J gene TRBJ2-7, with 7 bases that match TRBD2. V gave up 0 bases and J gave up 0 bases; unmatched junction bases: 5. CDR3 length: 16 residues. Germline CDR1 MNHNS, CDR2 SASEGT. Here the CDR3 reads CASSEAPGGSSYEQYF. CDR3 DNA: TGTGCCAGCAGTGAAGCCCCCGGCGGGAGCTCCTACGAGCAGTACTTC.

The rearrangement links TRBV30 to TRBJ1-4; 7 nucleotides match TRBD1. The CDR3 length is 11 residues. Germline V CDR1 and CDR2: GTSNPN, SVGIG (reference sequence). Losses at the gene ends were 5 bases for V and 13 bases for J; bases not matched to a gene: 7. CDR3 amino acids: CAWGTVARLFF. CDR3 sequence (DNA): TGTGCCTGGGGGACAGTGGCACGACTGTTTTTT.